Presented here are 14 T cell receptor beta chains from one specimen sequenced in a study of T cells in localized non-small cell lung cancer. TCRdb's table, derived via immunoSEQ multiplex PCR, lists solely in-frame clones and lacks some. Of approximately 57,000 clones in the sample, more than 80% were seen once. The starting material was peripheral blood, obtained before any cancer treatment. These TCRs come from a woman aged 40 to 75 with stage I lung adenocarcinoma.

The rearrangement joins TRBV6-5 to TRBJ1-6; D might be TRBD1 (5 bases). Trimming took 10 bases from V and 10 from J, leaving 14 bases between them. Per the germline V gene, CDR1 is MNHEY and CDR2 is SVGAGI. The CDR3 is made up of 12 amino acids. CDR3 sequence reads: CATGDPRSPLHF. The DNA for the CDR3 is TGTGCCACGGGGGATCCCCGATCACCCCTCCACTTT.

This clone appeared a few times. V is TRBV19 and J is TRBJ2-1; TRBD1 matches 7 bases. V trimming: 1 base; J trimming: 8 bases; junction bases outside the gene matches: 8. The germline CDR1 and CDR2 sequences are LNHDA and SQIVND (reference sequence). This CDR3 comprises 15 residues. As DNA, the CDR3 is TGTGCCAGTAGTATAGTTAGGGGGCGATTTCATGAGCAGTTCTTC. Residues: CASSIVRGRFHEQFF. Based on the CDR3 plus reference TRBV19 and TRBJ2-1, the full variable domain is DGGITQSPKYLFRKEGQNVTLSCEQNLNHDAMYWYRQDPGQGLRLIYYSQIVNDFQKGDIAEGYSVSREKKESFPLTVTSAQKNPTAFYLCASSIVRGRFHEQFFGPGTRLTVL.

This clone occurred once. V and J are TRBV5-4 and TRBJ2-4, with D perhaps TRBD1 or TRBD2 (7 bases each). Between the trimmed V and J ends, which lost 4 bases and 7 bases, there was a span of 24 bases. The CDR3 has 17 residues. The germline gives CDR1 SGHNT, CDR2 YYREEE (reference sequence). The CDR3 sequence: CASSPYRQGFGRNIQYF. The CDR3 DNA reads as TGTGCCAGCAGCCCGTACCGACAGGGTTTCGGGAGGAACATTCAGTACTTC.

This sequence joins TRBV19 and TRBJ1-4; D is undetermined. The CDR3 is 14 amino acids. The ends were cut back, 7 bases at V and 3 bases at J, with 12 bases in the middle. CDR1 and CDR2 (germline): LNHDA, SQIVND (reference sequence). The CDR3 bases are TGTGCCAGTACCGCGCAGACCTCTAATGAAAAACTGTTTTTT. It encodes CASTAQTSNEKLFF.

The V and J genes are TRBV7-2 and TRBJ1-1, with D perhaps TRBD1 (6 bases). Germline assignment: CDR1 SGHTA and CDR2 FQGNSA. This CDR3 comprises 17 residues. The ends were cut back, 0 bases at V and 2 bases at J, with 16 bases in the middle. This CDR3 reads CASSLALGASSNTEAFF. Here the CDR3 DNA reads TGTGCCAGCAGCTTAGCGTTGGGGGCGTCAAGTAACACTGAAGCTTTCTTT.

This rearrangement joins TRBV6-5 to TRBJ2-7; D perhaps matches TRBD2 (5 bases). CDR3 size: 12 residues. Trimming shortened V by 6 bases and J by 6 bases, and 12 bases separated the two germline ends. Germline V gene sequence: CDR1 MNHEY, CDR2 SVGAGI. CDR3 DNA sequence: TGTGCCAGCAGCCTAGCAACCGGCGAGCAGTACTTC. This translates into CASSLATGEQYF.

The chain recombines TRBV6-6 with TRBJ1-1; D may be TRBD1 (5 bases). V was trimmed by 6 bases and J by 6 bases, leaving 20 bases between them. This CDR3 is built from 15 residues. The germline V gene encodes CDR1 MNHNY and CDR2 SVGAGI (reference sequence). The CDR3 DNA reads TGTGCCAGCAGCCAATATTCCGGGGGGGTCCCTGAAGCTTTCTTT. Its translation is CASSQYSGGVPEAFF.

This clone is a singleton in its sample. V and J are TRBV25-1 and TRBJ2-3; TRBD2 agrees at 7 bases. The V and J ends lost 5 bases and 2 bases, in that order; junction bases with no gene match: 1. Germline CDR1 is MGHDK and CDR2 is SYGVNS. The CDR3 spans 13 residues. CDR3: CASSRLATDTQYF. The CDR3 DNA is TGTGCCAGCAGTCGACTAGCCACAGATACGCAGTATTTT.

The V and J genes are TRBV4-2 and TRBJ1-1; D is uncertain. This CDR3 region has 12 residues. CDR1 and CDR2 from the germline V gene are LGHNA and YNFKEQ. The V end was cut by 9 bases, the J end by 1 base, with 9 bases between. CDR3 amino acids: CASSARNTEAFF. CDR3 in DNA: TGTGCCAGTTCGGCCAGGAACACTGAAGCTTTCTTT.

This chain links TRBV6-5 with TRBJ2-7; 11 positions match TRBD1. Germline CDR1 MNHEY, CDR2 SVGAGI. CDR3 length equals 15 residues. V shed 3 bases, J shed 0 bases, and the junction held 1 base outside the gene matches. This CDR3 reads CASSYGQGASYEQYF. The CDR3 nucleotides read TGTGCCAGCAGTTATGGACAGGGGGCCTCCTACGAGCAGTACTTC.

The chain combines TRBV4-3 with TRBJ2-3; TRBD2 matches at 8 bases. CDR1 and CDR2 (germline): LGHNA, YSLEER. V lost 1 base, J lost 8 bases, and 5 bases stayed unmatched. CDR3 length equals 14 residues. Here the CDR3 reads CASSQAGGLATQYF. The CDR3 DNA reads TGCGCCAGCAGCCAAGCGGGGGGGCTAGCTACGCAGTATTTT.

The rearrangement uses TRBV27 and TRBJ2-3, with D tentatively TRBD1 (6 bases). Germline V gene sequence: CDR1 MNHEY, CDR2 SMNVEV (reference sequence). V dropped 5 bases and J dropped 0 bases, with 15 bases sitting between them. The CDR3 extends over 16 amino acids. CDR3 DNA: TGTGCCAGCAGTCATGGACAGAACCCTAGCACAGATACGCAGTATTTT. Translating gives CASSHGQNPSTDTQYF.

The chain combines TRBV9 with TRBJ2-7, with 7 positions matching TRBD1. The CDR3 totals 14 residues. CDR1 is SGDLS, CDR2 YYNGEE, per germline. J gave up 2 bases and V 4 bases, and 6 bases lay outside the gene matches. Here the CDR3 DNA reads TGTGCCAGCAGCCCGACAGGGCACGCCTACGAGCAGTACTTC. This sequence encodes CASSPTGHAYEQYF.

The chain has TRBV6-1 and TRBJ2-1; 15 nucleotides match TRBD2. CDR3 length: 16 amino acids. The V segment lost 4 bases and the J segment 6 bases; nucleotides outside the gene matches: 4. Germline V gene data show CDR1 as MNHNS and CDR2 as SASEGT. The CDR3 DNA sequence: TGTGCCAGCAGTGTAGGACTAGCGGGGGGGCTCAATGAGCAGTTCTTC. It is translated as CASSVGLAGGLNEQFF.